These 32 T cell receptor beta chains originate from one sample sequenced in a study of control samples from healthy donors and cancer patients. Here immunoSEQ multiplex PCR was the method, and the copy in TCRdb shows in-frame clones only, minus some. This table has about 190,000 clones, about 90% appearing once. Sequencing input: blood. These receptors were taken from a man younger than 40 in good health.

The chain employs TRBV5-4 and TRBJ1-4, with D hard to call. Germline-derived CDR1 and CDR2 are SGHNT and YYREEE (reference sequence). V was cut by 3 bases and J by 8 bases, with 8 bases left in between. The CDR3 length is 12 residues. CDR3 amino acids: CASSYDGEKLFF. Written as DNA, the CDR3 is TGTGCCAGCAGCTACGACGGCGAAAAACTGTTTTTT.

The V and J genes are TRBV28 and TRBJ1-3; D ambiguous. The CDR3 is 14 residues long. The germline CDR1 and CDR2 sequences are MDHEN and SYDVKM. Trimming took off 3 bases at V and 8 bases at J, with 14 bases between the two ends. The CDR3 DNA reads TGTGCCAGCAGTTTTAATCCTGCGAAAGACACCATATATTTT. It yields the protein CASSFNPAKDTIYF. Full variable domain (missing parts from reference TRBV28 and TRBJ1-3): DVKVTQSSRYLVKRTGEKVFLECVQDMDHENMFWYRQDPGLGLRLIYFSYDVKMKEKGDIPEGYSVSREKKERFSLILESASTNQTSMYLCASSFNPAKDTIYFGEGSWLTVV.

This chain joins TRBV3-1 (or the pseudogene TRBV3-2) and TRBJ2-3; D ambiguous. The CDR3 extends over 13 amino acids. V lost 4 bases and J 1 base, leaving 6 bases between the germline ends. The germline V gene encodes CDR1 LGHDT and CDR2 YNNKEL (reference sequence). CDR3 DNA sequence: TGTGCCAGCAGCCGCAAAGGCACAGATACGCAGTATTTT. It is translated as CASSRKGTDTQYF.

V and J are TRBV5-1 and TRBJ2-3; 12 positions match TRBD2. The CDR3 has 15 residues. The trim removed 1 base at V and 4 bases at J, leaving 1 base unmatched. CDR1 and CDR2 (germline): SGHRS, YFSETQ. CDR3 sequence reads: CASSLLAGGSDTQYF. As DNA, the CDR3 is TGCGCCAGCAGCTTGCTAGCGGGGGGGTCAGATACGCAGTATTTT.

The chain links TRBV10-3 to TRBJ1-2; 7 bases are shared with TRBD1. V lost 5 bases, J lost 4 bases, and 4 bases stayed unmatched. From germline, CDR1 is ENHRY and CDR2 SYGVKD. The CDR3 has 13 amino acids. As DNA, the CDR3 is TGTGCCATCAGTCTGGGGACAGTCTATGGCTACACCTTC. The encoded protein is CAISLGTVYGYTF.

The V gene is TRBV7-9, the J gene TRBJ2-2, with 8 bases matching TRBD2. This CDR3 has 15 residues. Germline assignment: CDR1 SEHNR and CDR2 FQNEAQ (reference sequence). Trimming removed 5 bases from V and 5 bases from J; junction bases left unmatched: 7. This CDR3 reads CASSGISGGTGELFF. The CDR3 nucleotides read TGTGCCAGCAGCGGCATTTCGGGGGGGACCGGGGAGCTGTTTTTT.

This chain uses TRBV9 with TRBJ1-6, with a weak D call TRBD1 (5 bases). The V and J ends lost 3 bases and 9 bases respectively, with 13 bases between them. The CDR3 has 14 residues. Germline V CDR1 and CDR2: SGDLS, YYNGEE. The chain's CDR3 is CASSGGKGSSPLHF. As DNA, the CDR3 is TGTGCCAGCAGCGGAGGGAAGGGGAGTTCACCCCTCCACTTT. The full variable domain, in which reference TRBV9 and TRBJ1-6 provide the parts outside the CDR3, is DSGVTQTPKHLITATGQRVTLRCSPRSGDLSVYWYQQSLDQGLQFLIQYYNGEERAKGNILERFSAQQFPDLHSELNLSSLELGDSALYFCASSGGKGSSPLHFGNGTRLTVT.

The chain uses TRBV30 and TRBJ1-1; D not certain. Trimming cost V 8 bases and J 10 bases, with 20 bases left between them. CDR1 and CDR2 from the germline V gene are GTSNPN and SVGIG (reference sequence). This CDR3 has 12 residues. Here the CDR3 reads CAGLYMGRAAFF. CDR3 nucleotides: TGTGCCGGGTTGTATATGGGTCGGGCAGCTTTCTTT.

The gene calls are TRBV7-8 and TRBJ2-2, with 10 bases matching TRBD1. V was clipped by 5 bases and J by 7 bases; unmatched bases: 19. The germline gives CDR1 SGHVS, CDR2 FQNEAQ. This CDR3 has 19 residues. CDR3 residues: CASSRFPAGTGAMNGELFF. CDR3 coding DNA: TGTGCCAGCAGCCGCTTCCCCGCCGGGACAGGGGCTATGAACGGGGAGCTGTTTTTT.

The rearrangement joins TRBV30 to TRBJ1-6; unclear D gene. This CDR3 region has 15 residues. Germline CDR1 and CDR2: GTSNPN and SVGIG (reference sequence). V gave up 2 bases and J gave up 4 bases, with 12 bases separating them. The CDR3 DNA reads TGTGCCTGGAGTCTCTCACCCCCGTATAATTCACCCCTCCACTTT. Translation: CAWSLSPPYNSPLHF.

The rearrangement links TRBV5-1 to TRBJ2-3; 13 bases map to TRBD2. Germline V gene lookup returns CDR1 SGHRS and CDR2 YFSETQ. This CDR3 spans 20 amino acids. With 4 bases clipped from V and 1 base from J, the junction kept 15 bases outside the gene matches. CDR3 nucleotide sequence: TGCGCCAGCAGCCCCGTGCCCACTAGCGGGGGGGGTTGGGGCACAGATACGCAGTATTTT. Its protein is CASSPVPTSGGGWGTDTQYF.

This chain links TRBV19 with TRBJ2-7, with TRBD1 identical over 8 bases. With V trimmed by 5 bases and J by 7 bases, 13 bases remained unmatched. This CDR3 has 15 residues. The germline V gene has CDR1 LNHDA and CDR2 SQIVND (reference sequence). The CDR3 loop reads CASSVVTGASSEQYF. DNA for the CDR3: TGTGCCAGTAGTGTAGTGACAGGGGCCTCGTCTGAGCAGTACTTC. Combining the CDR3 with reference TRBV19 and TRBJ2-7 gives the whole variable domain DGGITQSPKYLFRKEGQNVTLSCEQNLNHDAMYWYRQDPGQGLRLIYYSQIVNDFQKGDIAEGYSVSREKKESFPLTVTSAQKNPTAFYLCASSVVTGASSEQYFGPGTRLTVT.

The gene calls are TRBV19 and TRBJ1-2, with D hard to call. Germline V gene lookup returns CDR1 LNHDA and CDR2 SQIVND (reference sequence). Trimming took off 2 bases at V and 8 bases at J, with 6 bases between the two ends. CDR3 size: 11 residues. Written as DNA, the CDR3 is TGTGCCAGTAGTATACGCGGGGGCTACACCTTC. It specifies CASSIRGGYTF. Combining the CDR3 with reference TRBV19 and TRBJ1-2 gives the whole variable domain DGGITQSPKYLFRKEGQNVTLSCEQNLNHDAMYWYRQDPGQGLRLIYYSQIVNDFQKGDIAEGYSVSREKKESFPLTVTSAQKNPTAFYLCASSIRGGYTFGSGTRLTVV.

CDR3 DNA sequence: TGTGCCAGCAGTTGGGACAGGGTTGAAAAACTGTTTTTT. Protein sequence: CASSWDRVEKLFF. The chain links TRBV6-5 to TRBJ1-4, with TRBD1 matching over 9 bases. The V gene end was trimmed by 4 bases and the J gene end by 7 bases; junction bases not matched to a gene: 1. The CDR3 is made up of 13 amino acids. The germline V gene encodes CDR1 MNHEY and CDR2 SVGAGI.

The sample holds a few counts of this clone. The chain employs TRBV29-1 and TRBJ1-1, with D uncertain. The CDR3 consists of 14 residues. Between the trimmed V and J ends, which lost 3 bases and 4 bases, there was a span of 15 bases. Per the germline V gene, CDR1 is SQVTM and CDR2 is ANQGSEA. In DNA, the CDR3 is TGCAGCGTTGATTCTGGGATGCCGGGCACTGAAGCTTTCTTT. Encoded protein: CSVDSGMPGTEAFF.

The chain's CDR3 is CASSLGANYGYTF. DNA of the CDR3: TGTGCCAGCAGCTTAGGGGCAAATTATGGCTACACCTTC. This chain joins TRBV7-9 and TRBJ1-2; D not resolved. V was clipped by 1 base and J by 5 bases, with 8 bases between them. CDR3 length: 13 amino acids. Germline assignment: CDR1 SEHNR and CDR2 FQNEAQ (reference sequence).

The gene calls are TRBV15 and TRBJ2-7; 10 positions match TRBD1. The CDR3 has 15 amino acids. The V gene end was trimmed by 0 bases and the J gene end by 7 bases; junction bases not matched to a gene: 6. Germline V gene sequence: CDR1 LNHNV, CDR2 YYDKDF (reference sequence). The CDR3 coding sequence is TGTGCCACCAGCAGAGATGGACAGGGGGTGAGTGAGCAGTACTTC. Translating it yields CATSRDGQGVSEQYF.

V is TRBV11-2 and J is TRBJ2-3, with D hard to call. CDR1 SGHAT and CDR2 FQNNGV come from the germline V gene. This CDR3 has 16 amino acids. Between the trimmed V and J ends, which lost 5 bases and 4 bases, there was a span of 19 bases. As DNA, the CDR3 is TGTGCCAGCAGCAACCTGAACGGGTTTTTCCCAGATACGCAGTATTTT. Amino acid sequence: CASSNLNGFFPDTQYF.

This chain joins TRBV7-9 and TRBJ1-1; D not resolved. CDR3 length: 13 residues. Trimming took off 2 bases at V and 1 base at J, with 5 bases between the two ends. Germline CDR1 and CDR2: SEHNR and FQNEAQ (reference sequence). This chain's CDR3 is CASSLSRNTEAFF. CDR3 DNA: TGTGCCAGCAGCTTATCCAGGAACACTGAAGCTTTCTTT.

The table lists this clone with a count of one. The rearrangement links TRBV7-2 to TRBJ2-1; D not certain. V lost 5 bases and J lost 8, with 19 bases in between. The length of the CDR3 is 15 residues. Germline V gene data show CDR1 as SGHTA and CDR2 as FQGNSA. CDR3 in amino acids: CASSLVGLSSDEQFF. The CDR3 bases are TGTGCCAGCAGCCTGGTTGGCCTTTCCTCGGATGAGCAGTTCTTC. Together with reference TRBV7-2 and TRBJ2-1, the CDR3 gives the full variable domain: GAGVSQSPSNKVTEKGKDVELRCDPISGHTALYWYRQSLGQGLEFLIYFQGNSAPDKSGLPSDRFSAERTGGSVSTLTIQRTQQEDSAVYLCASSLVGLSSDEQFFGPGTRLTVL.

The genes are TRBV6-5 and TRBJ1-2; D not resolved. Germline V gene lookup returns CDR1 MNHEY and CDR2 SVGAGI. V gave up 11 bases and J gave up 4 bases, with 17 bases separating them. This CDR3 contains 13 residues. In DNA, the CDR3 is TGTGCCGCTACTCTGAGACCTCTCTATGGCTACACCTTC. The encoded protein is CAATLRPLYGYTF.

The V gene is TRBV7-3, the J gene TRBJ2-4; D gene unclear. The CDR3 spans 14 residues. V was trimmed by 0 bases and J by 7 bases, leaving 10 bases between them. CDR1 is SGHTA, CDR2 FQGTGA, per germline. The DNA of the CDR3 is TGTGCCAGCAGCTTAACCCCGGCCGGGAACATTCAGTACTTC. The encoded protein is CASSLTPAGNIQYF.

This chain joins TRBV29-1 and TRBJ2-2; D not certain. The CDR3 runs to 11 residues. V was pared by 5 bases and J by 4 bases, with 5 bases between. Per germline, CDR1 SQVTM and CDR2 ANQGSEA. The DNA of the CDR3 is TGCAGCGTTAAGGTCACCGGGGAGCTGTTTTTT. Translated, it gives CSVKVTGELFF.

The rearrangement links TRBV6-6 to TRBJ2-7, with D uncertain. Trimming cost V 5 bases and J 3 bases, with 32 bases left between them. The germline CDR1 and CDR2 sequences are MNHNY and SVGAGI (reference sequence). The CDR3 extends over 20 amino acids. The CDR3 loop reads CASSLRVRRSSALLYYEQYF. The CDR3 bases are TGTGCCAGCAGTCTAAGAGTGAGGCGCAGTTCTGCCCTTCTCTACTACGAGCAGTACTTC.

V gene TRBV7-6 combines with J gene TRBJ1-4; TRBD1 might be the D (5 bases). The CDR3 runs 17 residues. From germline, CDR1 is SGHVS and CDR2 FNYEAQ. V lost 5 bases and J 3 bases, leaving 19 bases between the germline ends. The CDR3 DNA reads as TGTGCCAGCAGCCCCCGGAGTAGCGGGGGTTCTAATGAAAAACTGTTTTTT. This sequence encodes CASSPRSSGGSNEKLFF.

This chain connects TRBV27 to TRBJ1-2, with a tentative D call TRBD1 (5 bases). Germline CDR1 MNHEY, CDR2 SMNVEV (reference sequence). This CDR3 has 17 residues. Trimming shortened V by 5 bases and J by 7 bases, and 26 bases separated the two germline ends. CDR3 coding DNA: TGTGCCAGCAGTGCCCGGGGCAAGCGGTCGAATTCCGCTGGCTACACCTTC. Translation: CASSARGKRSNSAGYTF.

V gene TRBV4-1 combines with J gene TRBJ2-7; a possible D gene is TRBD1 (5 bases). CDR3 length: 16 amino acids. The germline gives CDR1 MGHRA, CDR2 YSYEKL. V lost 3 bases to trimming and J lost 4 bases, with 19 bases between them. Here the CDR3 reads CASSQGWGPEEYEQYF. In DNA form, the CDR3 reads TGCGCCAGCAGCCAGGGTTGGGGCCCCGAGGAATACGAGCAGTACTTC.

V and J are TRBV10-1 and TRBJ2-7; the match to TRBD1 covers 8 bases. Germline V gives CDR1 WNHNN, CDR2 SYGVQD (reference sequence). CDR3 length equals 14 residues. J lost 4 bases, V lost 6 bases, and 8 bases had no gene match. This CDR3 reads CASSAGTGQYEQYF. Here the CDR3 DNA reads TGCGCCAGCAGCGCCGGGACAGGACAATACGAGCAGTACTTC.

Only one count was recorded for this clone. The CDR3 DNA follows: TGTGCCAGCAGTGAAGCGGGTCCGGGCCGGGCCGTGACTGTGCTGTTTTTT. It is translated as CASSEAGPGRAVTVLFF. This sequence joins TRBV2 and TRBJ1-4, with unresolved D. This CDR3 region has 17 residues. Deletions cut 0 bases from V and 14 bases from J, with 25 bases between. From germline, CDR1 is SNHLY and CDR2 FYNNEI. Together with reference TRBV2 and TRBJ1-4, the CDR3 gives the full variable domain: EPEVTQTPSHQVTQMGQEVILRCVPISNHLYFYWYRQILGQKVEFLVSFYNNEISEKSEIFDDQFSVERPDGSNFTLKIRSTKLEDSAMYFCASSEAGPGRAVTVLFFGSGTQLSVL.

V usage is TRBV9 and J usage is TRBJ2-5, with TRBD2 matching over 7 bases. J lost 1 base, V lost 4 bases, and 4 bases had no gene match. The germline V gene has CDR1 SGDLS and CDR2 YYNGEE. The CDR3 consists of 14 residues. Here the CDR3 reads CASSRSGAQETQYF. The CDR3 DNA reads as TGTGCCAGCAGCAGGAGCGGGGCCCAAGAGACCCAGTACTTC.

The chain recombines TRBV6-5 with TRBJ1-2, with TRBD1 identical over 7 bases. Per the germline V gene, CDR1 is MNHEY and CDR2 is SVGAGI. This CDR3 has 14 amino acids. J gave up 8 bases and V 5 bases, and 11 bases lay outside the gene matches. The CDR3 sequence: CASSPGTVRLGYTF. Here the CDR3 DNA reads TGTGCCAGCAGTCCCGGGACAGTTCGGCTGGGCTACACCTTC.

This clone occurred once. The genes are TRBV5-1 and TRBJ1-1; TRBD1 agrees at 9 bases. This CDR3 has 16 amino acids. The germline CDR1 and CDR2 sequences are SGHRS and YFSETQ. V lost 4 bases, J lost 3 bases, and 10 bases stayed unmatched. The CDR3 DNA reads TGCGCCAGCAGCCAATTGACGACAGGGGGGGACACTGAAGCTTTCTTT. It specifies CASSQLTTGGDTEAFF.